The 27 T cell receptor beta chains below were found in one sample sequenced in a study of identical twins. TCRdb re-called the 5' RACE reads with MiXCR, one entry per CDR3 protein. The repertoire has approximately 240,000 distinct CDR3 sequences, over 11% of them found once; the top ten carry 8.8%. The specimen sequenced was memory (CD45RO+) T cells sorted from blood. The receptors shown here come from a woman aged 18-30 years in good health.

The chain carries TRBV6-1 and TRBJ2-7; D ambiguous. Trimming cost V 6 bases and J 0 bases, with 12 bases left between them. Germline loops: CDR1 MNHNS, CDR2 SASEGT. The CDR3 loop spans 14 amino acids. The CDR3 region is CASSPRKSSYEQYF. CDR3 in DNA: TGTGCCAGCAGCCCGAGGAAGAGCTCCTACGAGCAGTACTTC.

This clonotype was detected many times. CDR3 protein: CASSLAGGFSYNEQFF. The CDR3 DNA is TGTGCCAGCAGTTTAGCGGGGGGCTTCTCCTACAATGAGCAGTTCTTC. V is TRBV12-3 or TRBV12-4 and J is TRBJ2-1, with D perhaps assigned TRBD1 or TRBD2 (6 bases each). This CDR3 region has 16 residues. V was clipped by 0 bases and J by 0 bases, with 9 bases between them.

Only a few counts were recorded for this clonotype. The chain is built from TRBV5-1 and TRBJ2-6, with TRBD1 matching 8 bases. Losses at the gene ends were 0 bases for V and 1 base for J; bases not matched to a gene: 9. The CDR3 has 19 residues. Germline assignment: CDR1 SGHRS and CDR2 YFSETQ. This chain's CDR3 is CASSLGTGGSVSGANVLTF. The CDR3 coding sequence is TGCGCCAGCAGCTTGGGAACAGGGGGATCGGTATCTGGGGCCAACGTCCTGACTTTC.

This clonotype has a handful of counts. The CDR3 here is CASSLARPSQETQYF. The CDR3 DNA reads as TGCGCCAGCAGCTTGGCCCGGCCTTCCCAAGAGACCCAGTACTTC. The chain uses TRBV5-1 and TRBJ2-5; D unclear. Germline CDR1 SGHRS, CDR2 YFSETQ. The ends were cut back, 0 bases at V and 1 base at J, with 10 bases in the middle. CDR3 length: 15 amino acids. The variable domain in full, completed from reference TRBV5-1 and TRBJ2-5, reads KAGVTQTPRYLIKTRGQQVTLSCSPISGHRSVSWYQQTPGQGLQFLFEYFSETQRNKGNFPGRFSGRQFSNSRSEMNVSTLELGDSALYLCASSLARPSQETQYFGPGTRLLVL.

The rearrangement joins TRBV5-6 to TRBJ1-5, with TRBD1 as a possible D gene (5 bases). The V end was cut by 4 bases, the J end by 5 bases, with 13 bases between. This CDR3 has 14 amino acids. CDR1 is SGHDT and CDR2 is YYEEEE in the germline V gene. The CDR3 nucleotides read TGTGCCAGCAGCGCCCGGGACGTCTATCAGCCCCAGCATTTT. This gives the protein CASSARDVYQPQHF. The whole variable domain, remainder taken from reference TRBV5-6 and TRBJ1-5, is DAGVTQSPTHLIKTRGQQVTLRCSPKSGHDTVSWYQQALGQGPQFIFQYYEEEERQRGNFPDRFSGHQFPNYSSELNVNALLLGDSALYLCASSARDVYQPQHFGDGTRLSIL.

CDR3 nucleotide sequence: TGTGCCACCAGTGATACTAAGACAGGCCTGGATGAGCAGTTCTTC. The encoded protein is CATSDTKTGLDEQFF. V and J are TRBV24-1 and TRBJ2-1; weak D call: TRBD1 (6 bases). Germline V gene lookup returns CDR1 KGHDR and CDR2 SFDVKD. The CDR3 spans 15 residues. The V end was cut by 3 bases, the J end by 8 bases, with 16 bases between.

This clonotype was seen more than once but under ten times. The DNA of the CDR3 is TGCGCCAGCAGCTTGGCCGTCGTGGGACCCGATGAGCAGTTCTTC. Protein sequence: CASSLAVVGPDEQFF. The chain recombines TRBV5-1 with TRBJ2-1; D tentatively reads TRBD1 or TRBD2 (5 bases each). This CDR3 has 15 amino acids. CDR1 is SGHRS, CDR2 YFSETQ, per germline. V was trimmed by 0 bases and J by 8 bases, leaving 15 bases between them.

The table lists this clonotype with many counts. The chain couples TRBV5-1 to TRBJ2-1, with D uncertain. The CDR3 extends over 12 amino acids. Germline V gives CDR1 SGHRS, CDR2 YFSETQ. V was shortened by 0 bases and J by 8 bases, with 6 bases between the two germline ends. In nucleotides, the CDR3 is TGCGCCAGCAGCTTGGGAACGGATGAGCAGTTCTTC. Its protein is CASSLGTDEQFF.

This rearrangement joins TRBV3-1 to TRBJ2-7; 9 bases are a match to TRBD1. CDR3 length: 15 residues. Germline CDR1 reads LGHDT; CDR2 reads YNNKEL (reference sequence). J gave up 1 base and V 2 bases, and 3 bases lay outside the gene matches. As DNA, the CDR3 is TGTGCCAGCAGCCAATCGGGACAGGGTTCCTACGAGCAGTACTTC. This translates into CASSQSGQGSYEQYF.

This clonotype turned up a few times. The CDR3 sequence is CSVEKRREGTDTQYF. CDR3 in DNA: TGCAGCGTTGAAAAGCGCCGAGAGGGCACAGATACGCAGTATTTT. The chain uses TRBV29-1 and TRBJ2-3; D ambiguous. CDR1 is SQVTM, CDR2 ANQGSEA, per germline. V gave up 2 bases and J gave up 1 base, with 13 bases separating them. This CDR3 is built from 15 residues.

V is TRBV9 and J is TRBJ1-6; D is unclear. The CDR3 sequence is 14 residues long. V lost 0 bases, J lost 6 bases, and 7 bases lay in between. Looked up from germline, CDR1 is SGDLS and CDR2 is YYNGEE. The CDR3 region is CASSVDGLNSPLHF. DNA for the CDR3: TGTGCCAGCAGCGTAGACGGCCTTAATTCACCCCTCCACTTT.

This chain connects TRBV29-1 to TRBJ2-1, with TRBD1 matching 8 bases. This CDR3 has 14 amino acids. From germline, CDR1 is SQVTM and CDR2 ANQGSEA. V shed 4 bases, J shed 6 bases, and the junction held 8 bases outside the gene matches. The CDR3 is CSVVKQGGGNEQFF. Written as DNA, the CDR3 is TGCAGCGTTGTGAAACAGGGGGGCGGCAATGAGCAGTTCTTC.

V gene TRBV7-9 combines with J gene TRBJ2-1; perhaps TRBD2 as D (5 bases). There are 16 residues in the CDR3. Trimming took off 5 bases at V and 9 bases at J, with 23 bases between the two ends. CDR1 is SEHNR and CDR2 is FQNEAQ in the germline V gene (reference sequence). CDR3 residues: CASSAWQDVTRVEQFF. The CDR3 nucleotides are TGTGCCAGCAGCGCCTGGCAGGACGTGACGAGGGTTGAGCAGTTCTTC.

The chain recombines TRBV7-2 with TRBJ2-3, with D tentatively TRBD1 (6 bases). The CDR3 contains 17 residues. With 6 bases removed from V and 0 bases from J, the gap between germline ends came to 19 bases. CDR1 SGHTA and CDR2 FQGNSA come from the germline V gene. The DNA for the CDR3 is TGTGCCAGCAGAAAAGACCCCCACAGGGTCAGCACAGATACGCAGTATTTT. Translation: CASRKDPHRVSTDTQYF.

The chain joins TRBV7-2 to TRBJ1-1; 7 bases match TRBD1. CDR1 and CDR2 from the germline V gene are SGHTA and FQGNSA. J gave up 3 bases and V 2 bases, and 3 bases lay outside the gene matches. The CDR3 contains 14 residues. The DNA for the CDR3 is TGTGCCAGCAGCTTATGGGACAGCTACACTGAAGCTTTCTTT. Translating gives CASSLWDSYTEAFF.

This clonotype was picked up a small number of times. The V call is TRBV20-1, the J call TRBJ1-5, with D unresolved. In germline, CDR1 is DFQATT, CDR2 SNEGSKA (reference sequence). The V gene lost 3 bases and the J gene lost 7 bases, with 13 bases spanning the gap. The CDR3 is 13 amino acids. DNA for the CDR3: TGCAGTGCTAGGGCACCGGTGGGCCAGCCCCAGCATTTT. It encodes CSARAPVGQPQHF.

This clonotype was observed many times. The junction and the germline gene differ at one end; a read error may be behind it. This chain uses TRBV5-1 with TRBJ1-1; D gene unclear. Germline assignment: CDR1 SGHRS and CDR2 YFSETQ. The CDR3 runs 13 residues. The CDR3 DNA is TGTGCCAGCAGTTTAGATGTAAACACTGAAGCTTTCTTT. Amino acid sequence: CASSLDVNTEAFF.

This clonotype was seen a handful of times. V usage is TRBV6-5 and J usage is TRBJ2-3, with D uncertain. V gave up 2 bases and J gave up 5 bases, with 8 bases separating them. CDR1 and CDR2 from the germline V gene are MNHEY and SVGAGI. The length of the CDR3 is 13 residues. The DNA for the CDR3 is TGTGCCAGCAGTTACCGTTTTGGAGATACGCAGTATTTT. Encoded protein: CASSYRFGDTQYF.

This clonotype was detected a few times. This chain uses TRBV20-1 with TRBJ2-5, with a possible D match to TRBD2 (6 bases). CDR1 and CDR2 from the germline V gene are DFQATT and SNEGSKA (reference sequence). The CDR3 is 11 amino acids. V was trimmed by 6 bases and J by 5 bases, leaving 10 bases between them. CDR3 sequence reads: CSAGRGETQYF. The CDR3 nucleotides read TGCAGTGCCGGGAGAGGGGAGACCCAGTACTTC.

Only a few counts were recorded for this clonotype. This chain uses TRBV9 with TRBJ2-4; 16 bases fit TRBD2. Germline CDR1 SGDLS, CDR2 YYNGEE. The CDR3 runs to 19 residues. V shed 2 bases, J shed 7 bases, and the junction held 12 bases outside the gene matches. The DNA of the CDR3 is TGTGCCAGCAGCGTCGCCGGGACTAGCGGGGGGGCCGAGGTGAACATTCAGTACTTC. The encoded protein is CASSVAGTSGGAEVNIQYF.

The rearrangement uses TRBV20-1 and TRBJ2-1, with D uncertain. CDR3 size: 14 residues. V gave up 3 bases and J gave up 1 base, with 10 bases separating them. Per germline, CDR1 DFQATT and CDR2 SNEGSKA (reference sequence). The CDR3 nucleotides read TGCAGTGCTAGGGGCGGAGAGTCCTACAATGAGCAGTTCTTC. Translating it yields CSARGGESYNEQFF.

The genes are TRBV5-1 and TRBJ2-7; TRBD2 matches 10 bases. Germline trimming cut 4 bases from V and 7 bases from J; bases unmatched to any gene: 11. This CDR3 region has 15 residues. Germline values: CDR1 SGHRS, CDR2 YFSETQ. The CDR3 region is CASSAGLAEFFEQYF. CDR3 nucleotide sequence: TGCGCCAGCAGCGCCGGACTAGCGGAATTTTTTGAGCAGTACTTC.

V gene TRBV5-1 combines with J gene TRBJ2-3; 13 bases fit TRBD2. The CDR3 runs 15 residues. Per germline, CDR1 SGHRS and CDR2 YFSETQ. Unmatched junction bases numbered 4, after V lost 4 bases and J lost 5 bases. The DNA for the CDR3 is TGCGCCAGCAGCGGACTAGCGGGGGATGGAGATACGCAGTATTTT. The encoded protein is CASSGLAGDGDTQYF.

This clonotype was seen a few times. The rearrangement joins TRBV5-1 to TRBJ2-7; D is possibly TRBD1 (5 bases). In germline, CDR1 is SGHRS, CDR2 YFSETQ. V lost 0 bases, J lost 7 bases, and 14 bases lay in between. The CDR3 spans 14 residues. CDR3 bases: TGCGCCAGCAGCTTGGGGGGCGTCCGCGTGGAGCAGTACTTC. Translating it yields CASSLGGVRVEQYF.

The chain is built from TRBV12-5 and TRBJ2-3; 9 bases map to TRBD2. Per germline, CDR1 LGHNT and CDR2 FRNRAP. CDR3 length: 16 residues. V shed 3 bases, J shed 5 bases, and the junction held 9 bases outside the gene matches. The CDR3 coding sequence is TGTGCTAGTGGTTTCCGGCGGGGGGGCCAGGGAGATACGCAGTATTTT. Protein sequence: CASGFRRGGQGDTQYF.

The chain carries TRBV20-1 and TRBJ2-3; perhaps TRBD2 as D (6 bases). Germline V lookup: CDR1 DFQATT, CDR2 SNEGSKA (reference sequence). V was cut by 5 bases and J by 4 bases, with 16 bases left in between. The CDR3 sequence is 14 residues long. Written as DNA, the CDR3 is TGCAGTGCTTCCCGGGCCAGCGGGCCAGATACGCAGTATTTT. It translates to CSASRASGPDTQYF.

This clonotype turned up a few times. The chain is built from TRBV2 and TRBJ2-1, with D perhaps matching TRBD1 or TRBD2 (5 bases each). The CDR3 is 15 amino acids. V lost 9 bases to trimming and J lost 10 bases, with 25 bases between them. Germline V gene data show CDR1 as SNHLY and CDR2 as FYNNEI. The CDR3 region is CARTYRSTRDGEQFF. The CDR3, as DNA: TGTGCCAGGACCTACAGGTCTACTCGGGACGGCGAGCAGTTCTTC.